The 16 T cell receptor beta chains given below trace back to one sample, sequenced in a study of T cell responses to AZD1222 COVID-19 vaccine. The table came from immunoSEQ multiplex PCR; TCRdb's copy has only in-frame clones and leaves some out. The top ten clones hold around 6.3% of a sample with roughly 150,000 clones, 90% of them seen once. The sample consisted of peripheral blood, taken 28 days after the second AZD1222 dose. The receptors shown here come from an adult who received the AZD1222 COVID-19 vaccine.

The CDR3 nucleotides read TGTGCCAGCAGCCGGGACAGGGCCTACGAGCAGTACTTC. Amino acids: CASSRDRAYEQYF. This chain joins TRBV5-4 and TRBJ2-7; the match to TRBD1 covers 9 bases. V shed 4 bases and J 2 bases; nucleotides not matched to a gene: 1. The V gene's germline CDR1 is SGHNT and CDR2 YYREEE (reference sequence). CDR3 length: 13 residues.

This clone was detected only once. V is TRBV27 and J is TRBJ1-4, with D uncertain. Germline CDR1 reads MNHEY; CDR2 reads SMNVEV (reference sequence). Trimming pared 0 bases from V and 4 bases from J, leaving 12 bases between. The CDR3 spans 16 residues. CDR3 loop: CASSLSGSAGNEKLFF. The CDR3 bases are TGTGCCAGCAGTTTATCGGGGTCGGCGGGTAATGAAAAACTGTTTTTT.

V and J are TRBV5-4 and TRBJ1-4, with D maybe TRBD1 (6 bases). The CDR3 runs to 13 residues. Germline V lookup: CDR1 SGHNT, CDR2 YYREEE (reference sequence). V lost 9 bases to trimming and J lost 5 bases, with 14 bases between them. The CDR3 reads CATALQGNEKLFF. CDR3 bases: TGTGCCACCGCCCTCCAGGGGAATGAAAAACTGTTTTTT.

CDR3 sequence reads: CASSLKASDEQFF. Written as DNA, the CDR3 is TGTGCCAGCAGCTTAAAGGCCAGCGATGAGCAGTTCTTC. The chain links TRBV7-3 to TRBJ2-1, with D unresolved. Germline assignment: CDR1 SGHTA and CDR2 FQGTGA. The V end was cut by 1 base, the J end by 8 bases, with 9 bases between. The CDR3 loop spans 13 amino acids. Full variable domain (missing parts from reference TRBV7-3 and TRBJ2-1): GAGVSQTPSNKVTEKGKYVELRCDPISGHTALYWYRQSLGQGPEFLIYFQGTGAADDSGLPNDRFFAVRPEGSVSTLKIQRTERGDSAVYLCASSLKASDEQFFGPGTRLTVL.

The genes are TRBV10-2 and TRBJ2-3, with 9 bases aligning to TRBD2. Losses at the gene ends were 6 bases for V and 2 bases for J; bases not matched to a gene: 6. Germline V gene lookup returns CDR1 WSHSY and CDR2 SAAADI. The CDR3 is 15 amino acids. CDR3 sequence reads: CASRRGGTNTDTQYF. CDR3 DNA: TGCGCCAGCAGGCGGGGGGGCACTAACACAGATACGCAGTATTTT.

The genes are TRBV6-6 and TRBJ2-3; 10 bases are a match to TRBD2. The CDR3 length is 17 residues. The trim removed 5 bases at V and 1 base at J, leaving 9 bases unmatched. The germline CDR1 and CDR2 sequences are MNHNY and SVGAGI (reference sequence). CDR3 nucleotides: TGTGCCAGCAGTCACGACGCTAGCGGGGGCCGCACAGATACGCAGTATTTT. It translates to CASSHDASGGRTDTQYF.

The rearrangement uses TRBV5-1 and TRBJ1-2; D call uncertain. The germline gives CDR1 SGHRS, CDR2 YFSETQ. The CDR3 loop spans 15 amino acids. Trimming took 3 bases from V and 0 from J, leaving 12 bases between them. The CDR3 here is CASSSTAAANYGYTF. The CDR3 coding sequence is TGCGCCAGCAGCTCCACGGCGGCAGCTAACTATGGCTACACCTTC.

The chain has TRBV6-1 and TRBJ1-5; 8 bases line up with TRBD1. The CDR3 contains 17 residues. Trimming cost V 0 bases and J 4 bases; bases outside gene matches: 8. Per germline, CDR1 MNHNS and CDR2 SASEGT. Written as DNA, the CDR3 is TGTGCCAGCAGTGAAGCGATGACAGGGGCACGGAATCAGCCCCAGCATTTT. Residues: CASSEAMTGARNQPQHF.

This chain uses TRBV19 with TRBJ2-7; 11 positions agree with TRBD2. Trimming removed 3 bases from V and 10 bases from J; junction bases left unmatched: 5. The CDR3 consists of 13 residues. The germline V gene has CDR1 LNHDA and CDR2 SQIVND (reference sequence). The CDR3 is CASSMQGLAAQYF. The CDR3 DNA sequence: TGTGCCAGTAGTATGCAGGGACTAGCGGCTCAGTACTTC.

This sequence joins TRBV7-3 and TRBJ1-1; D is unresolved. With 5 bases removed from V and 0 bases from J, the gap between germline ends came to 10 bases. CDR1 and CDR2 (germline): SGHTA, FQGTGA. This CDR3 contains 14 residues. The CDR3 here is CASSPGPMNTEAFF. For the CDR3, the DNA is TGTGCCAGCAGCCCGGGTCCCATGAACACTGAAGCTTTCTTT.

The J gene is TRBJ1-2, the V gene TRBV11-2; D not resolved. Germline loops: CDR1 SGHAT, CDR2 FQNNGV. Trimming removed 5 bases from V and 4 bases from J, with 11 bases in between. The length of the CDR3 is 13 residues. CDR3 amino acids: CASSPGPSYGYTF. The CDR3 DNA reads as TGTGCCAGCAGCCCAGGACCGAGCTATGGCTACACCTTC.

The sample holds a few counts of this clone. This sequence joins TRBV6-6 and TRBJ1-2, with D possibly TRBD1 on 6 matching bases. Trimming cost V 6 bases and J 2 bases, with 19 bases left between them. This CDR3 spans 16 amino acids. CDR1 and CDR2 from the germline V gene are MNHNY and SVGAGI (reference sequence). The CDR3 sequence: CASRGEGGRENYGYTF. The CDR3 nucleotides read TGTGCCAGCAGAGGAGAGGGGGGCAGAGAGAACTATGGCTACACCTTC.

The chain carries TRBV27 and TRBJ2-3; D remains unclear. The V end was cut by 5 bases, the J end by 5 bases, with 11 bases between. CDR3 length equals 13 residues. Germline assignment: CDR1 MNHEY and CDR2 SMNVEV (reference sequence). In DNA form, the CDR3 reads TGTGCCAGCAGTCCCCCACCCGGAGATACGCAGTATTTT. This codes for CASSPPPGDTQYF.

In this sample, this clone turned up a few times. The rearrangement links TRBV11-2 to TRBJ1-1; no clear D. The CDR3 runs to 12 residues. The germline V gene encodes CDR1 SGHAT and CDR2 FQNNGV. With 5 bases removed from V and 6 bases from J, the gap between germline ends came to 10 bases. The CDR3 DNA reads as TGTGCCAGCAGCCCACAGACGCCTGAAGCTTTCTTT. This gives the protein CASSPQTPEAFF.

The V call is TRBV29-1, the J call TRBJ1-3; D possibly corresponds to TRBD1 (5 bases). The CDR3 contains 14 residues. Germline V lookup: CDR1 SQVTM, CDR2 ANQGSEA. The V end lost 5 bases, the J end lost 0 bases, and 11 bases lay between the germline ends. The CDR3 region is CSVWGSNSGNTIYF. CDR3 nucleotide sequence: TGCAGCGTTTGGGGGTCTAACTCTGGAAACACCATATATTTT.

J is TRBJ2-7 and V is TRBV7-2; 8 nucleotides line up with TRBD2. CDR3 length: 16 amino acids. Germline values: CDR1 SGHTA, CDR2 FQGNSA. Trimming took 1 base from V and 3 from J; bases not matched to a gene: 8. CDR3 coding DNA: TGTGCCAGCAGCTTAGGCACGAGCGGGAGAGTCTACGAGCAGTACTTC. It encodes CASSLGTSGRVYEQYF.